These 6 T cell receptor beta chains were all obtained from the same sample, sequenced in a study of blood T cell repertoires in COVID-19. Here immunoSEQ multiplex PCR was the method, and the copy in TCRdb shows in-frame clones only, minus some. The repertoire holds 120,000 to 150,000 clones, roughly four fifths seen once, with 1.6% in the top ten. The sequencing input was PBMCs or T cells enriched from blood (not recorded which). The receptors were sampled from a young woman who had been exposed to COVID-19.

The chain uses TRBV7-9 and TRBJ1-6, with 7 bases lining up with TRBD1. J was trimmed by 17 bases and V by 2 bases; bases with no gene match: 12. CDR1 is SEHNR and CDR2 is FQNEAQ in the germline V gene (reference sequence). The CDR3 spans 14 residues. CDR3 loop: CASSLPKEGQSIHF. CDR3 in DNA: TGTGCCAGCAGCTTACCTAAAGAGGGACAGTCCATCCACTTT. The full variable domain, completed using reference TRBV7-9 and TRBJ1-6, is DTGVSQNPRHKITKRGQNVTFRCDPISEHNRLYWYRQTLGQGPEFLTYFQNEAQLEKSRLLSDRFSAERPKGSFSTLEIQRTEQGDSAMYLCASSLPKEGQSIHFGNGTRLTVT.

This chain joins TRBV6-5 and TRBJ2-2; 7 bases match TRBD2. J was trimmed by 6 bases and V by 4 bases; bases with no gene match: 11. Per the germline V gene, CDR1 is MNHEY and CDR2 is SVGAGI. The CDR3 is made up of 16 amino acids. DNA for the CDR3: TGTGCCAGCAGTTTGACTAGCAGCATCCCCGCCGGGGAGCTGTTTTTT. This codes for CASSLTSSIPAGELFF.

The chain is built from TRBV7-2 and TRBJ2-1; perhaps TRBD2 as D (6 bases). Germline CDR1 reads SGHTA; CDR2 reads FQGNSA. There are 16 residues in the CDR3. Trimming left V 5 bases short and J 6 bases short, with 20 bases between. The CDR3 sequence is CASSPSLGTSSNEQFF. Here the CDR3 DNA reads TGTGCCAGCAGCCCCTCATTGGGTACTAGCTCCAATGAGCAGTTCTTC.

The V and J genes are TRBV5-1 and TRBJ2-1, with 8 bases that match TRBD2. CDR1 SGHRS and CDR2 YFSETQ come from the germline V gene. The J segment lost 2 bases and the V segment lost 4 bases, leaving 14 bases of the junction unmatched. The CDR3 is 18 residues long. This chain's CDR3 is CASSLGEVRGRTYNEQFF. The CDR3 nucleotides read TGCGCCAGCAGCCTAGGGGAGGTTCGCGGGAGGACCTACAATGAGCAGTTCTTC.

CDR3 DNA sequence: TGCGCCAGCAGCTTACAGGGGACCACCGGGGAGCTGTTTTTT. Its protein product is CASSLQGTTGELFF. This rearrangement joins TRBV5-1 to TRBJ2-2; TRBD1 matches 7 bases. V lost 2 bases to trimming and J lost 4 bases; unmatched junction nucleotides: 2. This CDR3 contains 14 residues. The germline gives CDR1 SGHRS, CDR2 YFSETQ.

The rearrangement uses TRBV4-3 and TRBJ1-1; the D gene is possibly TRBD1 (5 bases). V was cut by 1 base and J by 8 bases, with 14 bases left in between. Germline lookup yields CDR1 LGHNA and CDR2 YSLEER. The CDR3 has 14 amino acids. The CDR3 coding sequence is TGCGCCAGCAGCCAAGCAGGGTCCTTGCAGGAAGCTTTCTTT. It specifies CASSQAGSLQEAFF.